One sample yielded the 21 T cell receptor beta chains listed below, sequenced in a study of Ad26.COV2.S vaccination and SARS-CoV-2 variants. TCRdb keeps only in-frame clones here, not all; method: immunoSEQ multiplex PCR. Of 430,000 or so clones detected, 89% appear once; the ten largest clones hold 2.5%. Treatment in this sample: 15 to 20 received Ad26.COV2.S at low or high dose, single or two shots; roughly 5 received placebo; per-sample allocation not given. It was on day 63 after the first vaccine or placebo injection that samples were taken. The sample was peripheral blood, taken in a trial of Ad26.COV2.S vaccine versus placebo. The origin of the receptors is a person aged 18-60 years who received the Ad26.COV2.S COVID-19 vaccine or a placebo.

The DNA for the CDR3 is TGTGCCAGTGGGCGACAGGGGGCTAAGAACACTGAAGCTTTCTTT. Translating gives CASGRQGAKNTEAFF. The rearrangement joins TRBV19 to TRBJ1-1; TRBD1 matches 10 bases. This CDR3 is built from 15 residues. Germline values: CDR1 LNHDA, CDR2 SQIVND (reference sequence). Unmatched junction bases numbered 7, after V lost 8 bases and J lost 1 base. Using reference TRBV19 and TRBJ1-1 for the parts outside the CDR3, the full variable domain is DGGITQSPKYLFRKEGQNVTLSCEQNLNHDAMYWYRQDPGQGLRLIYYSQIVNDFQKGDIAEGYSVSREKKESFPLTVTSAQKNPTAFYLCASGRQGAKNTEAFFGQGTRLTVV.

The V gene is TRBV30, the J gene TRBJ1-5; tentatively, D is TRBD1 (5 bases). The CDR3 is made up of 13 amino acids. The ends were cut back, 2 bases at V and 9 bases at J, with 14 bases in the middle. Germline CDR1 GTSNPN, CDR2 SVGIG (reference sequence). Here the CDR3 DNA reads TGTGCCTGGAGTTCAGCAGGGTCATGGCCCCAGCATTTT. Encoded protein: CAWSSAGSWPQHF.

This sequence joins TRBV6-5 and TRBJ1-1; no definite D call. Trimming took off 2 bases at V and 3 bases at J, with 13 bases between the two ends. The CDR3 spans 15 residues. Germline loops: CDR1 MNHEY, CDR2 SVGAGI. The CDR3 spells CASSYRLGDYTEAFF. CDR3 sequence (DNA): TGTGCCAGCAGTTACCGTCTGGGCGACTACACTGAAGCTTTCTTT.

The J gene is TRBJ1-2, the V gene TRBV11-2; possible D gene TRBD1, 5 bases. V lost 10 bases, J lost 10 bases, and 16 bases lay in between. CDR1 SGHAT and CDR2 FQNNGV come from the germline V gene. This CDR3 comprises 11 residues. DNA for the CDR3: TGTGCCATCGCCTTATCAGGGTTCTACACCTTC. This encodes CAIALSGFYTF.

The rearrangement uses TRBV11-2 and TRBJ2-1; D perhaps matches TRBD1 (5 bases). V lost 3 bases to trimming and J lost 4 bases, with 7 bases between them. This CDR3 has 13 residues. CDR1 is SGHAT and CDR2 is FQNNGV in the germline V gene. The CDR3 DNA is TGTGCCAGCAGCTTGGGGCGGTACAATGAGCAGTTCTTC. Its protein product is CASSLGRYNEQFF.

The V gene is TRBV2, the J gene TRBJ2-1; TRBD1 might be the D (6 bases). This CDR3 region has 15 residues. Germline CDR1 and CDR2: SNHLY and FYNNEI. Between the trimmed V and J ends, which lost 7 bases and 2 bases, there was a span of 15 bases. The CDR3 DNA sequence: TGTGCCAGCATCGACCGGGACAACACCTACAATGAGCAGTTCTTC. Its translation: CASIDRDNTYNEQFF.

The CDR3 loop is CASRYQGNTEAFF. As DNA, the CDR3 is TGCGCCAGCCGCTACCAGGGGAACACTGAAGCTTTCTTT. The chain links TRBV5-1 to TRBJ1-1; a weak D match, TRBD1 (5 bases). The CDR3 spans 13 residues. V was shortened by 7 bases and J by 1 base, with 11 bases between the two germline ends. Germline V CDR1 and CDR2: SGHRS, YFSETQ.

This clone was seen more than once but under ten times. The V call is TRBV5-1, the J call TRBJ1-5; no firm D call. The CDR3 is made up of 12 amino acids. Trimming left V 6 bases short and J 3 bases short, with 7 bases between. Germline loops: CDR1 SGHRS, CDR2 YFSETQ. CDR3 bases: TGCGCCAGCAAAGGGTACAATCAGCCCCAGCATTTT. As protein: CASKGYNQPQHF.

The rearrangement uses TRBV9 and TRBJ2-5; TRBD1 matches at 8 bases. There are 14 residues in the CDR3. Germline V gene sequence: CDR1 SGDLS, CDR2 YYNGEE. V shed 3 bases and J 4 bases; nucleotides not matched to a gene: 5. The CDR3 DNA is TGTGCCAGCAGCGCCCGACAGGGGAGAGAGACCCAGTACTTC. Protein product: CASSARQGRETQYF.

The rearrangement uses TRBV2 and TRBJ2-2, with D tentatively TRBD1 (6 bases). V lost 6 bases to trimming and J lost 4 bases, with 15 bases between them. CDR3 length: 15 amino acids. Germline CDR1 SNHLY, CDR2 FYNNEI. This CDR3 is CASRGAPAGTGELFF. The CDR3 nucleotides read TGTGCCAGCAGGGGGGCCCCCGCGGGCACCGGGGAGCTGTTTTTT.

The chain is built from TRBV7-2 and TRBJ2-1, with 9 bases fitting TRBD2. The trim removed 5 bases at V and 14 bases at J, leaving 7 bases unmatched. CDR1 SGHTA and CDR2 FQGNSA come from the germline V gene. The CDR3 runs 12 residues. The CDR3 DNA reads TGTGCCAGCAGCCGCCCGGGACTAGCAAAGTTCTTC. Translated: CASSRPGLAKFF.

This sequence joins TRBV11-3 and TRBJ1-1; D is possibly TRBD1 (5 bases). Germline lookup yields CDR1 SGHNT and CDR2 YENEEA. V lost 5 bases and J lost 4, with 11 bases in between. The CDR3 sequence is 13 residues long. CDR3 DNA: TGTGCCAGCAGCCAGGGATCGGGCACTGAAGCTTTCTTT. It translates to CASSQGSGTEAFF. Full variable domain (outside the CDR3, taken from reference TRBV11-3 and TRBJ1-1): EAGVVQSPRYKIIEKKQPVAFWCNPISGHNTLYWYLQNLGQGPELLIRYENEEAVDDSQLPKDRFSAERLKGVDSTLKIQPAELGDSAVYLCASSQGSGTEAFFGQGTRLTVV.

The chain employs TRBV28 and TRBJ2-5; 8 positions match TRBD1. The germline V gene has CDR1 MDHEN and CDR2 SYDVKM. V lost 6 bases, J lost 5 bases, and 5 bases stayed unmatched. This CDR3 contains 13 residues. The CDR3 bases are TGTGCCAGCAGGGACAGGGTAACCGAGACCCAGTACTTC. Amino acids: CASRDRVTETQYF.

The chain carries TRBV15 and TRBJ2-1; D unresolved. V shed 4 bases and J shed 2 bases, with 15 bases lying between them. There are 16 residues in the CDR3. In germline, CDR1 is LNHNV, CDR2 YYDKDF (reference sequence). CDR3 DNA: TGTGCCACCAGCACCCTTCCCAGCGACACCTACAATGAGCAGTTCTTC. This gives the protein CATSTLPSDTYNEQFF. Complete variable domain (other parts from reference TRBV15 and TRBJ2-1): DAMVIQNPRYQVTQFGKPVTLSCSQTLNHNVMYWYQQKSSQAPKLLFHYYDKDFNNEADTPDNFQSRRPNTSFCFLDIRSPGLGDTAMYLCATSTLPSDTYNEQFFGPGTRLTVL.

V usage is TRBV29-1 and J usage is TRBJ2-5; the D gene is possibly TRBD2 (5 bases). The CDR3 extends over 15 amino acids. In germline, CDR1 is SQVTM, CDR2 ANQGSEA. The V end was cut by 6 bases, the J end by 6 bases, with 23 bases between. The CDR3 region has the DNA TGCAGCGTCGCCCTAGCTGACATGGGTTGGAAGACCCAGTACTTC. The encoded protein is CSVALADMGWKTQYF.

This clone was observed once. The V gene is TRBV11-3, the J gene TRBJ2-3; 8 bases align to TRBD1. The V segment lost 1 base and the J segment 6 bases; nucleotides outside the gene matches: 6. This CDR3 comprises 15 residues. Germline CDR1 is SGHNT and CDR2 is YENEEA. In DNA form, the CDR3 reads TGTGCCAGCAGCTTAGGCCAGACAGGGGCCGATACGCAGTATTTT. Amino acid sequence: CASSLGQTGADTQYF. The full variable domain, completed using reference TRBV11-3 and TRBJ2-3, is EAGVVQSPRYKIIEKKQPVAFWCNPISGHNTLYWYLQNLGQGPELLIRYENEEAVDDSQLPKDRFSAERLKGVDSTLKIQPAELGDSAVYLCASSLGQTGADTQYFGPGTRLTVL.

The genes are TRBV4-1 and TRBJ1-3; D remains unclear. The CDR3 sequence is 15 residues long. The germline gives CDR1 MGHRA, CDR2 YSYEKL. V lost 0 bases and J 3 bases, leaving 9 bases between the germline ends. The CDR3 nucleotides are TGCGCCAGCAGCCAAGAAGTAGGGTTTGGAAACACCATATATTTT. It is translated as CASSQEVGFGNTIYF.

The chain employs TRBV6-6 and TRBJ2-1, with TRBD2 matching 9 bases. CDR1 and CDR2 from the germline V gene are MNHNY and SVGAGI (reference sequence). Trimming at V came to 9 bases and at J to 8 bases, leaving 11 bases not matched to a gene. The CDR3 sequence is 14 residues long. DNA of the CDR3: TGTGCCAGTACCACTAGCGGGCTTCCGGATGAGCAGTTCTTC. As protein: CASTTSGLPDEQFF.

This chain connects TRBV30 to TRBJ1-2, with TRBD1 as a possible D gene (5 bases). The CDR3 runs 15 residues. The germline gives CDR1 GTSNPN, CDR2 SVGIG (reference sequence). Trimming cost V 0 bases and J 3 bases, with 14 bases left between them. CDR3 sequence (DNA): TGTGCCTGGAGTGTCCAGGGAGGGCCCTACTATGGCTACACCTTC. Translating it yields CAWSVQGGPYYGYTF.

The V call is TRBV7-2, the J call TRBJ2-2; 14 bases agree with TRBD2. The CDR3 has 19 residues. CDR1 is SGHTA, CDR2 FQGNSA, per germline. V dropped 5 bases and J dropped 2; count of bases not matched to a gene: 10. Written as DNA, the CDR3 is TGTGCCAGCAGCCTCACGACTAGCGGGAGGGGTATTAACACCGGGGAGCTGTTTTTT. It encodes CASSLTTSGRGINTGELFF.

V gene TRBV20-1 combines with J gene TRBJ1-5, with D uncertain. CDR1 and CDR2 (germline): DFQATT, SNEGSKA (reference sequence). The CDR3 has 14 residues. Deletions cut 3 bases from V and 2 bases from J, with 11 bases between. The CDR3 DNA sequence: TGCAGTGCTAGTAGGGCGGGCGGCAATCAGCCCCAGCATTTT. Translated, it gives CSASRAGGNQPQHF.